The source of this TCR beta chain is a study of blood T cell repertoires in COVID-19. The CDR3 extends over 15 amino acids. Germline CDR1 and CDR2: MNHEY and SVGAGI. Germline trimming cut 5 bases from V and 1 base from J; bases unmatched to any gene: 6. This clone was found once. The protocol was immunoSEQ multiplex PCR, while the TCRdb copy is restricted to in-frame clones and leaves out a portion. The sample lists 35,000 to 55,000 clones; 87% were seen once. The sequence was collected from a human donor in a cohort sampled during active COVID-19. V is TRBV6-5 and J is TRBJ1-1, with 8 bases that match TRBD1. Sample: peripheral blood. The CDR3 DNA is TGTGCCAGCAGTACGTGGGACAGGTGGAACACTGAAGCTTTCTTT. Its protein is CASSTWDRWNTEAFF.